This entry lists 28 T cell receptor beta chains sequenced from one sample in a study of graft-versus-host responses after intestinal transplantation (dated by TCRdb to 2020 to 2023). Interpreted using the paper, the time point label stands for: cells obtained before transplantation from donor or recipient. No antigens are known for them. Library generation was performed with the immunoSEQ multiplex PCR assay. TCRdb carries this immuneACCESS record with in-frame sequences only. Its versions omit some clonotypes, under half of them owing to an unresolved V gene in the studies checked, with the rest unexplained. This sample gives 90,000 to 95,000 clones in total; over 80% of them show up just once. The ten largest clones represent roughly 5.6% of the sample. This specimen was unstimulated CD8+ T cells sorted from spleen or lymph node cells, taken before intestinal transplant. The origin of the receptors is a human donor who received an intestinal transplant.

The chain uses TRBV6-1 and TRBJ2-2; 7 bases line up with TRBD2. V gave up 0 bases and J gave up 3 bases; unmatched junction bases: 4. The CDR3 sequence is 16 residues long. The germline CDR1 and CDR2 sequences are MNHNS and SASEGT. CDR3 residues: CASSEAWGGYTGELFF. As DNA, the CDR3 is TGTGCCAGCAGTGAAGCGTGGGGGGGGTACACCGGGGAGCTGTTTTTT.

CDR3 loop: CASSVSGSVSNEQFF. CDR3 nucleotides: TGTGCCAGCAGCGTTAGCGGGAGTGTGAGCAATGAGCAGTTCTTC. J is TRBJ2-1 and V is TRBV9; 9 bases are a match to TRBD2. With 2 bases clipped from V and 6 bases from J, the junction kept 6 bases outside the gene matches. CDR1 SGDLS and CDR2 YYNGEE come from the germline V gene. This CDR3 contains 15 residues.

This clone was counted only a few times. This chain uses TRBV19 with TRBJ2-7, with no clear D. This CDR3 contains 14 residues. Germline CDR1 is LNHDA and CDR2 is SQIVND (reference sequence). With 5 bases removed from V and 2 bases from J, the gap between germline ends came to 13 bases. Here the CDR3 DNA reads TGTGCCAGTAGTCCGACACCCTCTCCCTACGAGCAGTACTTC. Translating gives CASSPTPSPYEQYF.

The V and J genes are TRBV9 and TRBJ2-7, with TRBD1 matching 10 bases. Germline loops: CDR1 SGDLS, CDR2 YYNGEE. V gave up 3 bases and J gave up 3 bases; unmatched junction bases: 0. The CDR3 spans 13 residues. Written as DNA, the CDR3 is TGTGCCAGCAGCGGGACAGGGGGCTACGAGCAGTACTTC. As protein: CASSGTGGYEQYF.

The CDR3 here is CASSQVNSVNYEQYF. CDR3 in DNA: TGCGCCAGCAGCCAAGTTAACAGCGTAAACTACGAGCAGTACTTC. The rearrangement joins TRBV4-1 to TRBJ2-7, with D unresolved. Germline lookup yields CDR1 MGHRA and CDR2 YSYEKL. With 1 base removed from V and 3 bases from J, the gap between germline ends came to 13 bases. The CDR3 contains 15 residues.

The CDR3 DNA is TGCAGCGTTGAAGAGGAGGGTTTCGAGCAGTACTTC. Translated, it gives CSVEEEGFEQYF. The chain has TRBV29-1 and TRBJ2-7, with a possible D match to TRBD2 (6 bases). V gave up 0 bases and J gave up 6 bases, with 9 bases separating them. The CDR3 has 12 amino acids. In germline, CDR1 is SQVTM, CDR2 ANQGSEA.

V usage is TRBV2 and J usage is TRBJ2-6, with a tentative D call TRBD1 (5 bases). Germline V CDR1 and CDR2: SNHLY, FYNNEI. The CDR3 is 15 amino acids. V was trimmed by 4 bases and J by 3 bases, leaving 10 bases between them. CDR3 residues: CASSGLGVGANVLTF. CDR3 nucleotides: TGTGCCAGCAGTGGGTTAGGGGTTGGGGCCAACGTCCTGACTTTC.

This clone was observed once. The chain couples TRBV13 to TRBJ2-5; 8 nucleotides agree with TRBD2. J lost 5 bases, V lost 5 bases, and 10 bases had no gene match. CDR3 size: 15 residues. CDR1 is PRHDT, CDR2 FYEKMQ, per germline (reference sequence). Here the CDR3 reads CASSPPRGGMETQYF. The DNA of the CDR3 is TGTGCCAGCAGCCCTCCTCGGGGGGGGATGGAGACCCAGTACTTC.

The chain has TRBV4-2 and TRBJ2-5; TRBD2 agrees at 10 bases. The germline CDR1 and CDR2 sequences are LGHNA and YNFKEQ. The CDR3 length is 16 residues. Unmatched junction bases numbered 7, after V lost 3 bases and J lost 3 bases. The chain's CDR3 is CASSHPIGLAEETQYF. The CDR3 DNA reads TGTGCCAGCAGCCATCCCATAGGACTAGCGGAAGAGACCCAGTACTTC.

The sample holds one count of this clone. This chain joins TRBV13 and TRBJ2-7; D call uncertain. The CDR3 sequence is 14 residues long. Germline CDR1 is PRHDT and CDR2 is FYEKMQ (reference sequence). Deletions cut 1 base from V and 6 bases from J, with 13 bases between. Written as DNA, the CDR3 is TGTGCCAGCAGCTTAGCGTTTGCTATCACCGAGCAGTACTTC. This translates into CASSLAFAITEQYF. The full variable domain, completed using reference TRBV13 and TRBJ2-7, is AAGVIQSPRHLIKEKRETATLKCYPIPRHDTVYWYQQGPGQDPQFLISFYEKMQSDKGSIPDRFSAQQFSDYHSELNMSSLELGDSALYFCASSLAFAITEQYFGPGTRLTVT.

The chain combines TRBV9 with TRBJ2-1; 7 nucleotides match TRBD2. J gave up 9 bases and V 0 bases, and 18 bases lay outside the gene matches. CDR3 size: 18 residues. Germline V gene sequence: CDR1 SGDLS, CDR2 YYNGEE. The CDR3 spells CASSVDGGGVPIRSEQFF. The CDR3 DNA reads as TGTGCCAGCAGCGTAGATGGGGGAGGGGTTCCGATTAGGAGTGAGCAGTTCTTC.

The V and J genes are TRBV5-5 and TRBJ2-2, with TRBD1 matching over 7 bases. Per germline, CDR1 SGHKS and CDR2 YYEKEE (reference sequence). Losses at the gene ends were 0 bases for V and 3 bases for J; bases not matched to a gene: 8. The CDR3 covers 17 residues. CDR3 nucleotide sequence: TGTGCCAGCAGCTTGGAATTGACAGGGAGAGACACCGGGGAGCTGTTTTTT. Encoded protein: CASSLELTGRDTGELFF.

This rearrangement joins TRBV27 to TRBJ2-1; D assignment may be TRBD1 or TRBD2 (5 bases each). Trimming removed 2 bases at V and 9 bases at J, with 11 bases between. This CDR3 is 13 amino acids long. Germline CDR1 reads MNHEY; CDR2 reads SMNVEV (reference sequence). The CDR3 loop is CASSLGDGGEQFF. The CDR3, as DNA: TGTGCCAGCAGTTTAGGGGATGGGGGTGAGCAGTTCTTC.

The chain couples TRBV2 to TRBJ2-5, with 9 bases matching TRBD2. The DNA end lines up better with TRBJ2-7; the J call may be wrong. This CDR3 has 13 amino acids. The germline gives CDR1 SNHLY, CDR2 FYNNEI. This CDR3 is CASTVSGSHEQYF. The CDR3, as DNA: TGTGCCAGCACCGTTAGCGGGAGCCACGAGCAGTACTTC.

The chain joins TRBV2 to TRBJ2-7; TRBD1 is a possible D gene (6 bases). The V end lost 4 bases, the J end lost 5 bases, and 18 bases lay between the germline ends. Germline CDR1 SNHLY, CDR2 FYNNEI. The CDR3 is made up of 15 amino acids. The CDR3 DNA reads as TGTGCCAGCAGTGGAGGGGGTCCGCTTGGGGACGAGCAGTACTTC. It encodes CASSGGGPLGDEQYF.

Here the CDR3 reads CASSSGGDTQYF. The CDR3 DNA follows: TGTGCCAGCAGTTCAGGGGGGGATACGCAGTATTTT. The chain carries TRBV2 and TRBJ2-3, with a possible D match to TRBD1 (7 bases). V shed 5 bases and J shed 6 bases, with 9 bases lying between them. Germline CDR1 reads SNHLY; CDR2 reads FYNNEI. The CDR3 consists of 12 residues.

V and J are TRBV6-1 and TRBJ2-4, with 8 bases matching TRBD1. CDR1 and CDR2 (germline): MNHNS, SASEGT. This CDR3 has 17 amino acids. V lost 2 bases, J lost 8 bases, and 14 bases stayed unmatched. The CDR3 protein is CASSEILPLTGADIQYF. The CDR3 region has the DNA TGTGCCAGCAGTGAAATCCTACCCCTGACAGGGGCTGACATTCAGTACTTC.

In nucleotides, the CDR3 is TGTGCCAGCAGTTACCACGAGAGGGGTGAAGCTTTCTTT. Translation gives CASSYHERGEAFF. The genes are TRBV6-5 and TRBJ1-1; D is possibly TRBD1 (5 bases). The length of the CDR3 is 13 residues. Germline assignment: CDR1 MNHEY and CDR2 SVGAGI. V dropped 2 bases and J dropped 7 bases, with 11 bases sitting between them.

This clone was detected only once. The chain joins TRBV29-1 to TRBJ2-5; D call uncertain. Germline V lookup: CDR1 SQVTM, CDR2 ANQGSEA. CDR3 length: 15 amino acids. Deletions cut 0 bases from V and 1 base from J, with 12 bases between. This CDR3 is CSVEDLSSPQETQYF. The CDR3 DNA is TGCAGCGTTGAAGATCTTTCCTCACCCCAAGAGACCCAGTACTTC. The full variable domain, with the rest looked up from reference TRBV29-1 and TRBJ2-5, is SAVISQKPSRDICQRGTSLTIQCQVDSQVTMMFWYRQQPGQSLTLIATANQGSEATYESGFVIDKFPISRPNLTFSTLTVSNMSPEDSSIYLCSVEDLSSPQETQYFGPGTRLLVL.

CDR3 sequence reads: CASSQDLTFSPLHF. DNA for the CDR3: TGCGCCAGCAGCCAAGATCTCACTTTTTCACCCCTCCACTTT. This chain connects TRBV4-1 to TRBJ1-6, with no clear D. V was clipped by 0 bases and J by 9 bases, with 9 bases between them. Germline CDR1 is MGHRA and CDR2 is YSYEKL. This CDR3 contains 14 residues.

The chain is built from TRBV9 and TRBJ1-2, with 7 positions matching TRBD1. Per the germline V gene, CDR1 is SGDLS and CDR2 is YYNGEE. V was pared by 4 bases and J by 4 bases, with 16 bases of the junction left unmatched. The CDR3 runs 17 residues. The CDR3 is CASSTFGGTEVGYGYTF. The CDR3 DNA follows: TGTGCCAGCAGCACATTTGGAGGGACAGAAGTGGGCTATGGCTACACCTTC.

This clone was observed once. The rearrangement joins TRBV9 to TRBJ2-7; D uncertain. There are 11 residues in the CDR3. V was shortened by 3 bases and J by 2 bases, with 3 bases between the two germline ends. Germline loops: CDR1 SGDLS, CDR2 YYNGEE. The chain's CDR3 is CASSAPYEQYF. CDR3 in DNA: TGTGCCAGCAGCGCCCCCTACGAGCAGTACTTC.

The chain employs TRBV28 and TRBJ2-3; tentative D call: TRBD2 (6 bases). CDR1 and CDR2 from the germline V gene are MDHEN and SYDVKM. The CDR3 covers 14 residues. V gave up 6 bases and J gave up 0 bases, with 10 bases separating them. The CDR3 spells CASSPGDSTDTQYF. CDR3 in DNA: TGTGCCAGCAGCCCGGGGGACAGCACAGATACGCAGTATTTT. Drawing the rest from reference TRBV28 and TRBJ2-3, the complete variable domain is DVKVTQSSRYLVKRTGEKVFLECVQDMDHENMFWYRQDPGLGLRLIYFSYDVKMKEKGDIPEGYSVSREKKERFSLILESASTNQTSMYLCASSPGDSTDTQYFGPGTRLTVL.

V gene TRBV19 combines with J gene TRBJ2-1, with D maybe TRBD1 (5 bases). The CDR3 is 15 residues long. Germline V gene lookup returns CDR1 LNHDA and CDR2 SQIVND (reference sequence). With 6 bases removed from V and 1 base from J, the gap between germline ends came to 13 bases. The CDR3 sequence: CASSRVARSYNEQFF. The CDR3, as DNA: TGTGCCAGTAGCAGGGTCGCAAGGTCCTACAATGAGCAGTTCTTC.

The V and J genes are TRBV2 and TRBJ1-5, with D uncertain. Trimming cost V 1 base and J 5 bases, with 9 bases left between them. CDR3 length: 14 residues. Per the germline V gene, CDR1 is SNHLY and CDR2 is FYNNEI. As DNA, the CDR3 is TGTGCCAGCAGTGAAGTGACGGACTATCAGCCCCAGCATTTT. This codes for CASSEVTDYQPQHF.

This chain uses TRBV9 with TRBJ2-3; 12 positions match TRBD2. The CDR3 runs to 16 residues. CDR1 is SGDLS and CDR2 is YYNGEE in the germline V gene. Trimming removed 4 bases from V and 5 bases from J; junction bases left unmatched: 8. CDR3 in amino acids: CASSSRPGLAGDTQYF. CDR3 in DNA: TGTGCCAGCAGCTCGCGACCGGGACTAGCGGGAGATACGCAGTATTTT. Together with reference TRBV9 and TRBJ2-3, the CDR3 gives the full variable domain: DSGVTQTPKHLITATGQRVTLRCSPRSGDLSVYWYQQSLDQGLQFLIQYYNGEERAKGNILERFSAQQFPDLHSELNLSSLELGDSALYFCASSSRPGLAGDTQYFGPGTRLTVL.

V is TRBV10-2 and J is TRBJ1-2; 10 nucleotides agree with TRBD1. Germline assignment: CDR1 WSHSY and CDR2 SAAADI. The CDR3 has 13 residues. Germline trimming cut 4 bases from V and 5 bases from J; bases unmatched to any gene: 1. DNA for the CDR3: TGCGCCAGCAGTGCGGGACAGGGGTATGGCTACACCTTC. As protein: CASSAGQGYGYTF.

CDR3 nucleotide sequence: TGTGCCAGCAGCCCCGGGACAGGCCTGAACACTGAAGCTTTCTTT. Translating it yields CASSPGTGLNTEAFF. V usage is TRBV7-3 and J usage is TRBJ1-1; 8 nucleotides agree with TRBD1. The CDR3 has 15 amino acids. V trimming: 5 bases; J trimming: 0 bases; junction bases outside the gene matches: 5. CDR1 is SGHTA, CDR2 FQGTGA, per germline.